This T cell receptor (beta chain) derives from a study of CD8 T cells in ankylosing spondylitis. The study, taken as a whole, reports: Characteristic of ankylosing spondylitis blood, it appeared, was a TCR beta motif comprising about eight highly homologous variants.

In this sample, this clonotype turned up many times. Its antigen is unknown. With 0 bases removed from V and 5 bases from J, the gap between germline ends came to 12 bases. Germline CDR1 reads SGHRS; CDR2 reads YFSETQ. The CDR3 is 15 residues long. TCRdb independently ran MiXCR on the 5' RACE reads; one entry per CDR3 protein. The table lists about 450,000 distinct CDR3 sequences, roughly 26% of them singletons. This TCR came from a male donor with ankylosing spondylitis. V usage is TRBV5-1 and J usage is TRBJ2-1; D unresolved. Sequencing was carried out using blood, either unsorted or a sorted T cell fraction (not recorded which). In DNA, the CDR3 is TGCGCCAGCAGCTTGGAGGTGGGTTCGAACAATGAGCAGTTCTTC. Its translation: CASSLEVGSNNEQFF.